The 25 T cell receptor beta chains below were found in one sample sequenced in a study of low-dose radiotherapy and immunotherapy resistance in tumors. Alpha- and beta-chain coverage of first-strand cDNA came from TRAV- and TRBV-specific primers. A constant-region primer paired with the V-primer adapter amplified TCRs over about 20 PCR cycles. One entry per CDR3 protein, called by TCRdb with MiXCR from the reads. The sample lists about 9,800 distinct CDR3 sequences; roughly 75% were seen once. These TCRs come from a human donor with advanced metastatic prostate, ovarian, gallbladder or colorectal cancer (not recorded which). This table probably holds off-target reads from a library built for another chain.

The chain couples TRBV24-1 to TRBJ2-3; a weak D match, TRBD2 (6 bases). Trimming shortened V by 5 bases and J by 1 base, and 15 bases separated the two germline ends. Germline lookup yields CDR1 KGHDR and CDR2 SFDVKD. CDR3 length: 16 residues. The chain's CDR3 is CATSVPGTDGTDTQYF. In nucleotides, the CDR3 is TGTGCCACCAGTGTACCTGGGACTGACGGCACAGATACGCAGTATTTT.

The CDR3 DNA follows: TGTGCCATCAGTGAGTTAGGACTGGACAATGAGCAGTTCTTC. Its translation is CAISELGLDNEQFF. V is TRBV10-3 and J is TRBJ2-1, with TRBD2 as a possible D gene (5 bases). The V gene's germline CDR1 is ENHRY and CDR2 SYGVKD. Trimming cost V 1 base and J 5 bases, with 9 bases left between them. The CDR3 contains 14 residues.

The V and J genes are TRBV28 and TRBJ1-2, with unresolved D. The CDR3 is 13 amino acids. Trimming shortened V by 7 bases and J by 4 bases, and 13 bases separated the two germline ends. The germline CDR1 and CDR2 sequences are MDHEN and SYDVKM. As DNA, the CDR3 is TGTGCCAGCAAAAGCAGCGAAATCTATGGCTACACCTTC. It specifies CASKSSEIYGYTF.

The chain is built from TRBV5-1 and TRBJ2-1; 9 bases map to TRBD2. This CDR3 spans 16 amino acids. V lost 1 base and J lost 4; bases outside the gene matches: 6. The germline CDR1 and CDR2 sequences are SGHRS and YFSETQ. The CDR3, as DNA: TGCGCCAGCAGCTTGTATGATAGCGGGAGTTACAATGAGCAGTTCTTC. Protein: CASSLYDSGSYNEQFF.

The chain couples TRBV20-1 to TRBJ1-6; weak D call: TRBD1 (6 bases). V was pared by 5 bases and J by 3 bases, with 17 bases between. CDR3 length: 16 residues. Germline values: CDR1 DFQATT, CDR2 SNEGSKA (reference sequence). In DNA, the CDR3 is TGCAGTGCTTCCAGACTATCAGGGGTCTATAATTCACCCCTCCACTTT. Its translation: CSASRLSGVYNSPLHF.

Here the CDR3 DNA reads TGTGCCAGCAGTTTGTCGGGACGCCCTCCTGGTGAGCAGTTCTTC. Amino acid sequence: CASSLSGRPPGEQFF. The chain carries TRBV12-3 or TRBV12-4 and TRBJ2-1, with D perhaps matching TRBD1 or TRBD2 (5 bases each). The CDR3 extends over 15 amino acids. V gave up 3 bases and J gave up 9 bases, with 18 bases separating them.

The chain is built from TRBV4-1 and TRBJ2-1; TRBD2 matches 9 bases. V shed 0 bases, J shed 7 bases, and the junction held 7 bases outside the gene matches. Germline values: CDR1 MGHRA, CDR2 YSYEKL. The CDR3 totals 16 residues. DNA of the CDR3: TGCGCCAGCAGCCAAGACCTAGGGGGACTAGCTAATGAGCAGTTCTTC. Translation gives CASSQDLGGLANEQFF.

The rearrangement links TRBV7-9 to TRBJ2-1, with no clear D. Germline values: CDR1 SEHNR, CDR2 FQNEAQ (reference sequence). Trimming took off 0 bases at V and 5 bases at J, with 5 bases between the two ends. This CDR3 is 13 amino acids long. The CDR3 here is CASSLALDNEQFF. CDR3 DNA: TGTGCCAGCAGCTTAGCCTTAGACAATGAGCAGTTCTTC.

The chain combines TRBV20-1 with TRBJ2-2; D assignment may be TRBD1 or TRBD2 (6 bases each). Trimming removed 3 bases at V and 0 bases at J, with 8 bases between. CDR3 length equals 14 residues. CDR1 is DFQATT and CDR2 is SNEGSKA in the germline V gene (reference sequence). The CDR3 sequence: CSARRGANTGELFF. The CDR3 DNA reads TGCAGTGCTAGGAGGGGGGCGAACACCGGGGAGCTGTTTTTT.

This clonotype was recorded only once. V gene TRBV5-1 combines with J gene TRBJ2-7; 8 positions agree with TRBD1. The J segment lost 7 bases and the V segment lost 0 bases, leaving 9 bases of the junction unmatched. The germline CDR1 and CDR2 sequences are SGHRS and YFSETQ. The CDR3 spans 15 residues. As DNA, the CDR3 is TGCGCCAGCAGCTTGGGGGCGGGACAGGCACTGGAGCAGTACTTC. It encodes CASSLGAGQALEQYF.

This clonotype occurred a few times. This sequence joins TRBV18 and TRBJ2-7; D uncertain. Trimming pared 8 bases from V and 4 bases from J, leaving 18 bases between. Germline V gene lookup returns CDR1 KGHSH and CDR2 LQKENI. The CDR3 extends over 14 amino acids. The CDR3 loop is CASHGGAAAYEQYF. The CDR3, as DNA: TGTGCCAGCCACGGCGGCGCCGCCGCATACGAGCAGTACTTC.

A few counts support this clonotype. The chain has TRBV6-1 and TRBJ2-7, with 9 bases identical to TRBD1. J gave up 4 bases and V 6 bases, and 7 bases lay outside the gene matches. The CDR3 sequence is 14 residues long. Germline CDR1 reads MNHNS; CDR2 reads SASEGT. CDR3 loop: CASRPGQGSYEQYF. The CDR3 region has the DNA TGTGCCAGCAGACCGGGACAGGGTTCGTACGAGCAGTACTTC.

This clonotype was seen more than once but under ten times. This sequence joins TRBV20-1 and TRBJ2-1; D call uncertain. Germline CDR1 reads DFQATT; CDR2 reads SNEGSKA (reference sequence). The CDR3 loop spans 11 amino acids. With 5 bases removed from V and 7 bases from J, the gap between germline ends came to 9 bases. The CDR3 DNA reads as TGCAGTGCTCTTTCTGGTAATGAGCAGTTCTTC. This sequence encodes CSALSGNEQFF.

The CDR3 region is CSVEDRRAEAFF. The CDR3 DNA follows: TGCAGCGTTGAAGATCGGAGGGCTGAAGCTTTCTTT. The chain has TRBV29-1 and TRBJ1-1; D gene uncertain. Trimming left V 0 bases short and J 6 bases short, with 8 bases between. Germline V gene lookup returns CDR1 SQVTM and CDR2 ANQGSEA. The CDR3 sequence is 12 residues long.

The chain carries TRBV14 and TRBJ2-1; TRBD1 matches 11 bases. Germline V gives CDR1 SGHDN, CDR2 FVKESK. This CDR3 is 16 amino acids long. Trimming cost V 0 bases and J 6 bases; bases outside gene matches: 4. DNA of the CDR3: TGTGCCAGCAGCCAAGATACCGGGACAGGGGGCAATGAGCAGTTCTTC. This translates into CASSQDTGTGGNEQFF.

V is TRBV18 and J is TRBJ1-1; D gene unclear. Trimming stripped 1 base from V and 6 bases from J, with 12 bases between. CDR3 size: 14 residues. Per the germline V gene, CDR1 is KGHSH and CDR2 is LQKENI. The CDR3 reads CASSPQGSASEAFF. The CDR3 bases are TGTGCCAGCTCACCACAGGGTAGCGCCTCTGAAGCTTTCTTT.

J is TRBJ2-3 and V is TRBV6-6, with D perhaps TRBD2 (6 bases). Germline V gives CDR1 MNHNY, CDR2 SVGAGI (reference sequence). The CDR3 runs 16 residues. Trimming left V 0 bases short and J 2 bases short, with 12 bases between. The CDR3 protein is CASSYSSPGVTDTQYF. In DNA, the CDR3 is TGTGCCAGCAGTTACTCATCACCGGGGGTCACAGATACGCAGTATTTT.

The chain carries TRBV4-1 and TRBJ2-5; 12 bases line up with TRBD2. Per the germline V gene, CDR1 is MGHRA and CDR2 is YSYEKL. The CDR3 is 16 amino acids. J lost 5 bases, V lost 0 bases, and 4 bases had no gene match. CDR3 residues: CASSQDHGTSGETQYF. Here the CDR3 DNA reads TGCGCCAGCAGCCAAGATCATGGGACTAGCGGGGAGACCCAGTACTTC.

This chain joins TRBV7-8 and TRBJ2-5, with D uncertain. The CDR3 runs 15 residues. Germline CDR1 is SGHVS and CDR2 is FQNEAQ. V was pared by 5 bases and J by 0 bases, with 13 bases between. The CDR3 region is CASSANPGHQETQYF. CDR3 bases: TGTGCCAGCAGCGCGAACCCTGGGCACCAAGAGACCCAGTACTTC.

This rearrangement joins TRBV7-2 to TRBJ1-1; no reliable D call. CDR3 size: 15 residues. The germline V gene encodes CDR1 SGHTA and CDR2 FQGNSA. Between the trimmed V and J ends, which lost 1 base and 5 bases, there was a span of 14 bases. The CDR3 reads CASSLGAAGVTEAFF. CDR3 DNA sequence: TGTGCCAGCAGCTTAGGGGCGGCAGGCGTAACTGAAGCTTTCTTT.

About this clonotype itself: Relative to the germline gene, one junction end is altered; a read error may explain this. The chain combines TRBV6-6 with TRBJ2-5, with 9 positions matching TRBD2. The CDR3 contains 14 residues. Germline assignment: CDR1 MNHNY and CDR2 SVGAGI (reference sequence). The CDR3 nucleotides read TGTGCCAGCAGAGCTAGCGGGATCCAAGAGACCCGGTACTTC. Translated, it gives CASRASGIQETRYF.

The chain links TRBV26 to TRBJ1-1; the D call of TRBD1 is as the table states it, not checked on the DNA. TRBV26 constitutes a pseudogene. CDR3 size: 12 residues. The CDR3 is CATAPIITEAFF. The CDR3, as DNA: TGTGCCACCGCGCCTATTATCACTGAAGCTTTCTTT.

This chain links TRBV29-1 with TRBJ2-6, with a possible D match to TRBD1 (6 bases). This CDR3 spans 15 amino acids. Trimming pared 6 bases from V and 0 bases from J, leaving 12 bases between. Per the germline V gene, CDR1 is SQVTM and CDR2 is ANQGSEA. DNA of the CDR3: TGCAGCGTAAGGACAGATACCTCTGGGGCCAACGTCCTGACTTTC. Protein: CSVRTDTSGANVLTF.

This clonotype was detected a few times. V usage is TRBV2 and J usage is TRBJ1-1; D is perhaps TRBD1 (6 bases). Per the germline V gene, CDR1 is SNHLY and CDR2 is FYNNEI. The CDR3 consists of 14 residues. V lost 2 bases to trimming and J lost 1 base, with 8 bases between them. The CDR3 spells CASSERQENTEAFF. CDR3 DNA: TGTGCCAGCAGTGAAAGACAGGAGAACACTGAAGCTTTCTTT.

The chain links TRBV3-1 to TRBJ2-7, with 8 bases identical to TRBD2. Trimming at V came to 3 bases and at J to 2 bases, leaving 3 bases not matched to a gene. CDR1 and CDR2 from the germline V gene are LGHDT and YNNKEL (reference sequence). The CDR3 spans 14 residues. CDR3 DNA: TGTGCCAGCAGCCACGAAGCGGGAGCCTACGAGCAGTACTTC. It yields the protein CASSHEAGAYEQYF.